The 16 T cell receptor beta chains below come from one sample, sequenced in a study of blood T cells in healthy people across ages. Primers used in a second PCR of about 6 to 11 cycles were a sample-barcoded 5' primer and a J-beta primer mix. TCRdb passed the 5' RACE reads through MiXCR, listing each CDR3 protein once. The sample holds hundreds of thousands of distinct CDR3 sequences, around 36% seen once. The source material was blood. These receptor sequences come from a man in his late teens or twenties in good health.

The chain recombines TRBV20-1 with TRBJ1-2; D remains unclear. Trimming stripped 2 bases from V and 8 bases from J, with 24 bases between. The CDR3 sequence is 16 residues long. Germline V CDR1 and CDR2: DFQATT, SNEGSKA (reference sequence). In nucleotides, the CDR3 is TGCAGTGCTAGAAGTAAAAGAGGGAAGGAGCGGTACGGCTACACCTTC. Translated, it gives CSARSKRGKERYGYTF.

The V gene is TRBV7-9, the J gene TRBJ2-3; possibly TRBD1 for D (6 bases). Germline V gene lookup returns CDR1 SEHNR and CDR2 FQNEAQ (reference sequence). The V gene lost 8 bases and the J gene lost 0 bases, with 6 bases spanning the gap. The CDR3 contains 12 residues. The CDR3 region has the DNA TGTGCCAGCGGACAGAGCACAGATACGCAGTATTTT. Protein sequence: CASGQSTDTQYF.

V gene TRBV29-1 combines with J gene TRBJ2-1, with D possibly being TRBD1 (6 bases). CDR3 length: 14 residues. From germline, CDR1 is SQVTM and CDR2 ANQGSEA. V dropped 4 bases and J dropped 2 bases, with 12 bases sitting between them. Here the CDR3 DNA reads TGCAGCGTTGTCTTCGGGGACACCTACAATGAGCAGTTCTTC. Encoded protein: CSVVFGDTYNEQFF.

Written as DNA, the CDR3 is TGTGCCACCAGTGCAGGAATCAATCAGCCCCAGCATTTT. It yields the protein CATSAGINQPQHF. This sequence joins TRBV24-1 and TRBJ1-5; no clear D. There are 13 residues in the CDR3. Trimming left V 5 bases short and J 3 bases short, with 7 bases between. CDR1 is KGHDR, CDR2 SFDVKD, per germline.

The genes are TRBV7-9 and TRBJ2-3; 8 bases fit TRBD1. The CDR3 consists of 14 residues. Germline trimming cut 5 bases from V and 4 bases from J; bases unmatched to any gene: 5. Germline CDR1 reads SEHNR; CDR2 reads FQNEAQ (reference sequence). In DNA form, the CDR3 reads TGTGCCAGCAGCCTCGTGGGACAGGCAGATACGCAGTATTTT. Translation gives CASSLVGQADTQYF.

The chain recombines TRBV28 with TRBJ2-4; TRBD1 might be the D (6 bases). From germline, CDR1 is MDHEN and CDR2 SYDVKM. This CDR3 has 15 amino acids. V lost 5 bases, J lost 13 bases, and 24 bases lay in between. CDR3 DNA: TGTGCCAGCAGTGCCGTTGAGGACAGTACACACGGGCAGTACTTC. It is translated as CASSAVEDSTHGQYF.

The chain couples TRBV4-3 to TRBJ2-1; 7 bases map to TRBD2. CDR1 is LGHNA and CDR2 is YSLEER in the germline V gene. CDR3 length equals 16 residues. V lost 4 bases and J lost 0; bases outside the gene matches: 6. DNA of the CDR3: TGCGCCAGCAGCCTGACTAGCTGGAGCTCCTACAATGAGCAGTTCTTC. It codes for CASSLTSWSSYNEQFF.

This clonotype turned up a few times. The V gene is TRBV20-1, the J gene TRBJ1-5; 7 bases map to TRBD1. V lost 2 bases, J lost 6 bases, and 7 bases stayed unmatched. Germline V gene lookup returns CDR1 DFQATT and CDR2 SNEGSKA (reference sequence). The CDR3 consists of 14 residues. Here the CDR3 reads CSARTGGGGQPQHF. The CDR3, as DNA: TGCAGTGCTAGAACGGGAGGGGGCGGTCAGCCCCAGCATTTT.

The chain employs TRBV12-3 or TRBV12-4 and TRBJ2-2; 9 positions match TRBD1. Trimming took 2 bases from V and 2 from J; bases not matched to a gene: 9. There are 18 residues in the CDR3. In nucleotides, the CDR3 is TGTGCCAGCAGTTTAACGAGGGGACAGGGCTTTAACACCGGGGAGCTGTTTTTT. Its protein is CASSLTRGQGFNTGELFF.

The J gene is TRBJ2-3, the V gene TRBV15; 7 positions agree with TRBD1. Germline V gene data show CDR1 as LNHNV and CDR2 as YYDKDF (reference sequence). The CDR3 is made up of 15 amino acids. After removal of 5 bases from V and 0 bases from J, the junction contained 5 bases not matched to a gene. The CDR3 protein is CATSGQGVSTDTQYF. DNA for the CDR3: TGTGCCACCAGCGGCCAGGGGGTTAGCACAGATACGCAGTATTTT.

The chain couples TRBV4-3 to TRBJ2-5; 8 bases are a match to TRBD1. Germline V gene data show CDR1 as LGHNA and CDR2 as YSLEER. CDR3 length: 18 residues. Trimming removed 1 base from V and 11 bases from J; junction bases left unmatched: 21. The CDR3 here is CASSQGIGGRGLYNEQYF. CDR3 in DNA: TGCGCCAGCAGCCAAGGAATAGGCGGCAGGGGGCTTTACAATGAGCAGTACTTC.

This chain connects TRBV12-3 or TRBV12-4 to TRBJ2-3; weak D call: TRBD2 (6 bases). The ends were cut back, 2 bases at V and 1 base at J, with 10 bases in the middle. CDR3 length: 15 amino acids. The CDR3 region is CASSLQGLRTDTQYF. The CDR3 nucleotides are TGTGCCAGCAGTTTACAAGGACTACGCACAGATACGCAGTATTTT.

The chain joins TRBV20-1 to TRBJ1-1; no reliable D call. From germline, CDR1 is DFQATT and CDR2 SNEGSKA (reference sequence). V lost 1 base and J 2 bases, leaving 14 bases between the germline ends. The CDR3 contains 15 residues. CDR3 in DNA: TGCAGTGCTAGAGGATACAGATTAGATAACACTGAAGCTTTCTTT. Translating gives CSARGYRLDNTEAFF.

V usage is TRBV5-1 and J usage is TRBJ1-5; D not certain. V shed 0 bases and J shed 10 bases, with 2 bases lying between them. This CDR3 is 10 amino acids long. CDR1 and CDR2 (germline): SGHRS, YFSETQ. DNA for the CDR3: TGCGCCAGCAGCTTGGGTCCCCAGCATTTT. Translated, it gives CASSLGPQHF.

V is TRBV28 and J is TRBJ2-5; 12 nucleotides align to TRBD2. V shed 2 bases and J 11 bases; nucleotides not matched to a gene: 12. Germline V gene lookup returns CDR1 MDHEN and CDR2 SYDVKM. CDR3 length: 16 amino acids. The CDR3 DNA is TGTGCCAGCAGTTTACCAACTAGCGGGGGGAGGAATGAGCAGTACTTC. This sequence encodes CASSLPTSGGRNEQYF.

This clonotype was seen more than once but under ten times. CDR3 region: CASSRFEGTSETQYF. In DNA, the CDR3 is TGTGCCAGCAGCCGCTTCGAGGGGACGTCTGAGACCCAGTACTTC. The chain couples TRBV7-3 to TRBJ2-5; D is possibly TRBD1 or TRBD2 (5 bases each). The CDR3 extends over 15 amino acids. The germline V gene has CDR1 SGHTA and CDR2 FQGTGA. Trimming cost V 5 bases and J 5 bases, with 18 bases left between them.